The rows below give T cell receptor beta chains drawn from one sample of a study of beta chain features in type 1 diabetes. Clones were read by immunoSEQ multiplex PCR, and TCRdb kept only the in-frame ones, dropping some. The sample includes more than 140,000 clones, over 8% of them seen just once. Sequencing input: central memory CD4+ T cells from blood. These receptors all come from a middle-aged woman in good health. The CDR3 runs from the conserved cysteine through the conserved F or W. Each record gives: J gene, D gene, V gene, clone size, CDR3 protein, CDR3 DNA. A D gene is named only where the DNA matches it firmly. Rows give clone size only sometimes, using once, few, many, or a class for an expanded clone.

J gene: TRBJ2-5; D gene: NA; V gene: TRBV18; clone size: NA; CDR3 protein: CASSPGVETQYF; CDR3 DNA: TGTGCCAGCTCTCCCGGGGTGGAGACCCAGTACTTC
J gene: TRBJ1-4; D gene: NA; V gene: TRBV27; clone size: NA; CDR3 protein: CASSPGMATNEKLFF; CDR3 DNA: TGTGCCAGCAGTCCGGGGATGGCAACTAATGAAAAACTGTTTTTT
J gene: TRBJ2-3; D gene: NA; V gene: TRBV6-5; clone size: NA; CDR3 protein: CASQGLPGTQYF; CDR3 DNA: TGTGCCAGCCAGGGACTCCCGGGAACGCAGTATTTT
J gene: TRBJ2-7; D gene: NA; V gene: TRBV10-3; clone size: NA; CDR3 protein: CAIKTPSSSYEQYF; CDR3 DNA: TGTGCCATCAAGACTCCTTCGAGCTCCTACGAGCAGTACTTC
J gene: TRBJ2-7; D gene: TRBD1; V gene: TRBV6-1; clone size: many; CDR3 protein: CASIRDRGTYEQYF; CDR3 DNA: TGTGCCAGCATACGGGACAGGGGGACCTACGAGCAGTACTTC
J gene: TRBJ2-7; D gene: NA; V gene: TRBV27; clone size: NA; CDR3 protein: CASSPTLGAEQYF; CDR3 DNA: TGTGCCAGCAGTCCGACCTTGGGGGCCGAGCAGTACTTC
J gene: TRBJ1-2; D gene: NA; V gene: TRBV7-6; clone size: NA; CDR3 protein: CASSLDAGSYGYTF; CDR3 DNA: TGTGCCAGCAGCTTAGATGCAGGAAGCTATGGCTACACCTTC
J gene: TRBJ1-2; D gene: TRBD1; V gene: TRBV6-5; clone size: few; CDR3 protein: CASGTGNYGYTF; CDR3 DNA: TGTGCCAGCGGGACAGGGAACTATGGCTACACCTTC
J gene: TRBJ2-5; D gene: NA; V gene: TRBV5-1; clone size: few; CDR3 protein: CASSTTGKNEAQYF; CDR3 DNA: TGCGCCAGCAGCACAACCGGGAAAAATGAGGCCCAGTACTTC
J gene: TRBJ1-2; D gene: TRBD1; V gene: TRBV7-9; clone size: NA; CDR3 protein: CASRSILISGGGGYTF; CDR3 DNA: TGTGCCAGCAGATCTATCTTGATTTCAGGGGGCGGAGGCTACACCTTC
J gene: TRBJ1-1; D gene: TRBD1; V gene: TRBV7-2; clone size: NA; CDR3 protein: CATSTKGAGAGTEAFF; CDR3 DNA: TGTGCCACCTCCACCAAGGGGGCCGGGGCTGGCACTGAAGCTTTCTTT
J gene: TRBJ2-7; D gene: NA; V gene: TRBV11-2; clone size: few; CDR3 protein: CASSSTLGLEQYF; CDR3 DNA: TGTGCCAGCAGCTCCACCCTGGGCCTCGAGCAGTACTTC
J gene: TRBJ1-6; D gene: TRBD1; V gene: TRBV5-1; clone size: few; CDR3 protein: CASSLGQGAGNSPLHF; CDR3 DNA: TGCGCCAGCAGCCTCGGACAGGGGGCTGGTAATTCACCCCTCCACTTT
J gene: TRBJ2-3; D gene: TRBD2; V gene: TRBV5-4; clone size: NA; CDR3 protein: CASSAGLAGGSYTQYF; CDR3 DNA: TGTGCCAGCAGCGCAGGACTAGCGGGGGGGTCCTATACGCAGTATTTT
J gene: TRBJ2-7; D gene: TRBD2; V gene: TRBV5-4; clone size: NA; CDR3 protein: CASSSRTSGASF; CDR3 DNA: TGTGCCAGCAGCTCGCGGACTAGCGGGGCCTCATTC
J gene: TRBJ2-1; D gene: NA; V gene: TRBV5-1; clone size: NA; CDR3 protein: CASSRQSYNEQFF; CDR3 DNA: TGCGCCAGCAGCCGACAGAGCTACAATGAGCAGTTCTTC
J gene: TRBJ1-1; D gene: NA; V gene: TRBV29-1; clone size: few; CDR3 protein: CSAPLGQGLDTEAFF; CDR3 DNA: TGCAGCGCTCCCCTAGGCCAGGGGCTGGACACTGAAGCTTTCTTT
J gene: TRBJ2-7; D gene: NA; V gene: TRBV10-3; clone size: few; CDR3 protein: CAIEAGQGGYEQYF; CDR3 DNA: TGTGCCATCGAGGCGGGGCAGGGGGGATACGAGCAGTACTTC
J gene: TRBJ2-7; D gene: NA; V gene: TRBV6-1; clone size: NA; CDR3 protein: CASSEYPGINEQYF; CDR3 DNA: TGTGCCAGCAGTGAATACCCAGGGATCAACGAGCAGTACTTC
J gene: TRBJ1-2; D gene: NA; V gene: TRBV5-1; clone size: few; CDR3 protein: CASSLYQGYGYTF; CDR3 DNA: TGCGCCAGCAGCTTGTACCAGGGCTATGGCTACACCTTC
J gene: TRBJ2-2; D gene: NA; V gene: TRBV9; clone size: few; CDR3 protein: CASSVRGRGNTGELFF; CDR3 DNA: TGTGCCAGCAGCGTTCGGGGGAGAGGGAACACCGGGGAGCTGTTTTTT
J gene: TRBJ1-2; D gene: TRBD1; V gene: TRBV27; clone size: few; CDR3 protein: CASSLRGREGYTF; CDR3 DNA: TGTGCCAGCAGTTTAAGGGGGCGCGAAGGCTACACCTTC
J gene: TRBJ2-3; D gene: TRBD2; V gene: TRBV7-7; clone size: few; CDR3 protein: CASSQGLGPDTQYF; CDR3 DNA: TGTGCCAGCAGCCAAGGACTAGGACCAGATACGCAGTATTTT
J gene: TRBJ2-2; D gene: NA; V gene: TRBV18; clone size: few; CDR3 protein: CASSEGGFTGELFF; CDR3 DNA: TGTGCCAGCTCAGAGGGAGGATTTACCGGGGAGCTGTTTTTT
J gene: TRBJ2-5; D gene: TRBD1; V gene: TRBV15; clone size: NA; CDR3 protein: CATSRDDRVEETQYF; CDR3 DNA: TGTGCCACCAGCAGAGACGACAGGGTGGAGGAGACCCAGTACTTC
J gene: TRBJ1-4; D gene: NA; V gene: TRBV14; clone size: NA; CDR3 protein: CASSQFGGFNEKLFF; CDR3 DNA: TGTGCCAGCAGCCAATTTGGAGGGTTTAATGAAAAACTGTTTTTT
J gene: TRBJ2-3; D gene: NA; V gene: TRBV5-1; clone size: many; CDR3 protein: CASRETGRDSDTQYF; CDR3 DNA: TGCGCCAGCAGGGAGACAGGGCGGGACTCAGATACGCAGTATTTT
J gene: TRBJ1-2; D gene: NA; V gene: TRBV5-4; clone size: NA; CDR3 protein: CASSYTGKTASGYTF; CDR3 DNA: TGTGCCAGCAGTTATACAGGGAAAACTGCGAGTGGCTACACCTTC
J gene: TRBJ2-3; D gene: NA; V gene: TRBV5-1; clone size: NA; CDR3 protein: CASSLGQIPTDTQYF; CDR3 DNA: TGCGCCAGCAGCTTAGGACAGATACCCACAGATACGCAGTATTTT
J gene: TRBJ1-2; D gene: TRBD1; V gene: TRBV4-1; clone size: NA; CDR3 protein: CASSQVGFTGGDYGYTF; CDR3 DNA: TGCGCCAGCAGCCAAGTGGGATTCACAGGGGGCGACTATGGCTACACCTTC
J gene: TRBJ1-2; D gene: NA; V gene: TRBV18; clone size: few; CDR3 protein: CASSPTDNFYGYTF; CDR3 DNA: TGTGCCAGCTCACCAACCGACAACTTCTATGGCTACACCTTC
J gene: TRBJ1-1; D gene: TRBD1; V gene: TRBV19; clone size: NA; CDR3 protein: CASSPDRTGNTEAFF; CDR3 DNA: TGTGCCAGTAGTCCCGATCGGACAGGGAACACTGAAGCTTTCTTT
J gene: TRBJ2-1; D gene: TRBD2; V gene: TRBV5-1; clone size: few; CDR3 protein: CASSASSGGSSYNEQFF; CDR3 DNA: TGCGCCAGCAGCGCCTCAAGCGGGGGGTCGTCCTACAATGAGCAGTTCTTC
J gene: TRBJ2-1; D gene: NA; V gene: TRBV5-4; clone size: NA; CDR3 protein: CASRVFDRDNEQFF; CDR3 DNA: TGTGCCAGCAGGGTATTTGACCGGGACAATGAGCAGTTCTTC
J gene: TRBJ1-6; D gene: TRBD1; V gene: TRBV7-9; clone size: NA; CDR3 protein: CASSFGTGGFGPLHF; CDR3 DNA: TGTGCCAGCAGCTTTGGGACAGGGGGCTTTGGGCCCCTCCACTTT
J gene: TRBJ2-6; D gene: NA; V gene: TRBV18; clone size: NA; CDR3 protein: CASSPRFSGANVLTF; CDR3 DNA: TGTGCCAGCTCACCCAGGTTTTCTGGGGCCAACGTCCTGACTTTC
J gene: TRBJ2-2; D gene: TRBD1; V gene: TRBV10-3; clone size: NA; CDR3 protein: CAIRGQGDTGELFF; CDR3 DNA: TGTGCCATCAGGGGGCAGGGGGACACCGGGGAGCTGTTTTTT
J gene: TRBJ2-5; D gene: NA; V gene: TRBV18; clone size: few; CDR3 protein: CASSPGPLPSETQYF; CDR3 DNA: TGTGCCAGCTCACCTGGGCCCCTGCCATCAGAGACCCAGTACTTC
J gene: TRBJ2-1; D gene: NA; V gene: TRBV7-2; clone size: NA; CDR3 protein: CASSLVGGGTHEQFF; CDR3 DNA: TGTGCCAGCAGCTTAGTGGGGGGGGGCACGCATGAGCAGTTCTTC
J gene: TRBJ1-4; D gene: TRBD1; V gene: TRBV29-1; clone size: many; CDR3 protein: CSVVKGADEKLFF; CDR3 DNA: TGCAGCGTTGTGAAGGGGGCTGATGAAAAACTGTTTTTT
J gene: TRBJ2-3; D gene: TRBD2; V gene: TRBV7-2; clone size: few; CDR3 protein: CASSVAGGALDTQYF; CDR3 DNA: TGTGCCAGCAGCGTCGCGGGGGGGGCCTTAGATACGCAGTATTTT
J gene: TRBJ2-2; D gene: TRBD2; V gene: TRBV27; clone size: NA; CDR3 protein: CASSLYGARGASAGELFF; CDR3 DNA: TGTGCCAGCAGTTTATATGGGGCGCGGGGGGCCTCCGCCGGGGAGCTGTTTTTT
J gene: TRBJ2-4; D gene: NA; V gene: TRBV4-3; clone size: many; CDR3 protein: CASSQDSGFNIQYF; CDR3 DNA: TGCGCCAGCAGCCAAGATTCAGGGTTTAACATTCAGTACTTC
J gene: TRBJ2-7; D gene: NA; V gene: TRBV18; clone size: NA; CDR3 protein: CASSPILGYEQYF; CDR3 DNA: TGTGCCAGCTCACCGATACTCGGCTACGAGCAGTACTTC
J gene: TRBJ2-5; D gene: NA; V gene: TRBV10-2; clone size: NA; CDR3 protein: CASSEAGLSITQYF; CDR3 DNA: TGCGCCAGCAGTGAGGCGGGACTCAGTATAACCCAGTACTTC
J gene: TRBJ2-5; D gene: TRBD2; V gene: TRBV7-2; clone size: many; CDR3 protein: CASSLDSGRVAETQYF; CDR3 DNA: TGTGCCAGCAGCTTAGATAGCGGGAGAGTCGCGGAGACCCAGTACTTC
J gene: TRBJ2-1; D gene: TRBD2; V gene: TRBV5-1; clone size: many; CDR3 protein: CASGKAGGDEQFF; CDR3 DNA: TGCGCCAGCGGGAAGGCGGGGGGCGATGAGCAGTTCTTC
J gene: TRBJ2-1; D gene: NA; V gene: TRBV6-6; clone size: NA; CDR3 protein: CASRGTRDTSYNEQFF; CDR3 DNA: TGTGCCAGCAGGGGGACCCGGGACACCTCCTACAATGAGCAGTTCTTC
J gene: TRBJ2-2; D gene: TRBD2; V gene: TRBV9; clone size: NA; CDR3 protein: CASSPGGAQAGELFF; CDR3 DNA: TGTGCCAGCAGCCCCGGGGGGGCGCAAGCCGGGGAGCTGTTTTTT
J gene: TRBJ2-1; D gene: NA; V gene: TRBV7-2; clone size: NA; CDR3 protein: CASSGGNNEQFF; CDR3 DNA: TGTGCCAGCAGCGGCGGGAACAATGAGCAGTTCTTC
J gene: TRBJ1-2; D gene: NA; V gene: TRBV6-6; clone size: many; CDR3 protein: CASGATRGYTF; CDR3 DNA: TGTGCCAGCGGAGCCACCCGAGGCTACACCTTC
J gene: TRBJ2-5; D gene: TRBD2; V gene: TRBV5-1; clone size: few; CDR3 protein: CASSVGTSGGAPETQYF; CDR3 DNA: TGCGCCAGCAGCGTTGGGACTAGCGGGGGGGCTCCAGAGACCCAGTACTTC